This T cell receptor (beta chain) appears in the sequencing data of a study of CD8+ T cells in alopecia areata. Study results and caveats: Expanded CD8+ clones among the top 100, and scalp clonality, were significantly decreased by tofacitinib. Since there was just one nonresponder, nobody can yet say how baseline CD8+ expansion ties to response.

Trimming took off 0 bases at V and 5 bases at J, with 13 bases between the two ends. The germline V gene encodes CDR1 MNHEY and CDR2 SMNVEV (reference sequence). The CDR3 has 15 amino acids. Treatment described: oral pan-JAK inhibitor, 5-10 mg twice daily. Reverse transcription of extracted RNA yielded cDNA, which provided the sequencing template. Method: immunoSEQ multiplex PCR; TCRdb's copy keeps in-frame clones and lacks some. The sample carries more than 200,000 clones, approximately 40% recorded once. This clone was seen a handful of times. Its antigen remains unknown. Material: CD4+ T cells sorted from blood, obtained between weeks 36 and 40, from a patient treated with tofacitinib. The receptor's source is a human donor with alopecia areata. The chain has TRBV27 and TRBJ2-5; D is uncertain. CDR3 DNA sequence: TGTGCCAGCAGTTTATCCGCCAGAGGACGGGAGACCCAGTACTTC. Protein sequence: CASSLSARGRETQYF.